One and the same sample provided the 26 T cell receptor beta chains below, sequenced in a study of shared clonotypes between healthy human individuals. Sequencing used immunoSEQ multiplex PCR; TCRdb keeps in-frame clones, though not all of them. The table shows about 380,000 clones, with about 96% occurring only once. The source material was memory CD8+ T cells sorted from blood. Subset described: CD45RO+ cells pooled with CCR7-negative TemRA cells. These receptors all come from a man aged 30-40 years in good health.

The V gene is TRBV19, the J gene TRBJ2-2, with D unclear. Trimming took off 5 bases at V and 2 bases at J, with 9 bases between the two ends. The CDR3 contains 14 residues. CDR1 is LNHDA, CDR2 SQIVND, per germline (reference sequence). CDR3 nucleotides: TGTGCCAGTAGTTTTAGCCGAAACACCGGGGAGCTGTTTTTT. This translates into CASSFSRNTGELFF.

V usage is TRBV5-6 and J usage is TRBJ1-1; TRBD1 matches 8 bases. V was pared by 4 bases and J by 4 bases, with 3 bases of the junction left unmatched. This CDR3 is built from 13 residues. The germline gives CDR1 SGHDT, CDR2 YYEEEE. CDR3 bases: TGTGCCAGCAGCACCAGGGGGCTCACTGAAGCTTTCTTT. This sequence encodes CASSTRGLTEAFF.

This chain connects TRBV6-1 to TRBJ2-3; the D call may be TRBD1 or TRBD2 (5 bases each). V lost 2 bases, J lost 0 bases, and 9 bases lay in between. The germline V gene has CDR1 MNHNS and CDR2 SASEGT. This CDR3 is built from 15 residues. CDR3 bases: TGTGCCAGCAGTGAAATTGGGGGAAGCACAGATACGCAGTATTTT. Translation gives CASSEIGGSTDTQYF.

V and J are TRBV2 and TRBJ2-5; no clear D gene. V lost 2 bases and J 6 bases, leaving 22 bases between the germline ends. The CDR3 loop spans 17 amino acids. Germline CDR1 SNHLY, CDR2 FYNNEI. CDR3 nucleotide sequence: TGTGCCAGCAGTGAACGGCAAGGTCGACCCCCTTTGAAGACCCAGTACTTC. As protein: CASSERQGRPPLKTQYF.

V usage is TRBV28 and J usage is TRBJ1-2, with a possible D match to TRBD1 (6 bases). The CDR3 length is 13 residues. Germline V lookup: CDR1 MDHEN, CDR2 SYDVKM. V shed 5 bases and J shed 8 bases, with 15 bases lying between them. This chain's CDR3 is CASSQRQVRGYTF. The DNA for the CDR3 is TGTGCCAGCAGTCAGAGACAGGTTAGAGGCTACACCTTC.

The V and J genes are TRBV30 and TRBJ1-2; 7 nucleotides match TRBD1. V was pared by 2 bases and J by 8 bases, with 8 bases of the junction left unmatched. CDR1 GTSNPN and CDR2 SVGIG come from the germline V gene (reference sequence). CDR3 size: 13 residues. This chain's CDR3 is CAWSPTGVNGYTF. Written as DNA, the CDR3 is TGTGCCTGGAGTCCAACAGGGGTAAACGGCTACACCTTC.

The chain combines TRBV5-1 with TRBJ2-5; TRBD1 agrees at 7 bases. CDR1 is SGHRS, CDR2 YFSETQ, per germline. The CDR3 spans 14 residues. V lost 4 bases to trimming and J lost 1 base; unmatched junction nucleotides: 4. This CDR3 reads CASSRTGSQETQYF. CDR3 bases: TGCGCCAGCAGCCGGACAGGTTCCCAAGAGACCCAGTACTTC.

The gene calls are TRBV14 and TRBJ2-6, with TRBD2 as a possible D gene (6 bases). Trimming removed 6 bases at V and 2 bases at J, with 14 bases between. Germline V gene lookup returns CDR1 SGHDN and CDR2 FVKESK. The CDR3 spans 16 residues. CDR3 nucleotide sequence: TGTGCCAGCAGTCCTGTACGGGAGCCTGGGGCCAACGTCCTGACTTTC. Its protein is CASSPVREPGANVLTF.

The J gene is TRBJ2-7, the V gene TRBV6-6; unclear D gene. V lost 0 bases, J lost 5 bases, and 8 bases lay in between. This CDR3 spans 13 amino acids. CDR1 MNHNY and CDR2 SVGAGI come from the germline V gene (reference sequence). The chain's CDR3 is CASSYSTWDEQYF. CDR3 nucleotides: TGTGCCAGCAGTTACTCGACATGGGACGAGCAGTACTTC.

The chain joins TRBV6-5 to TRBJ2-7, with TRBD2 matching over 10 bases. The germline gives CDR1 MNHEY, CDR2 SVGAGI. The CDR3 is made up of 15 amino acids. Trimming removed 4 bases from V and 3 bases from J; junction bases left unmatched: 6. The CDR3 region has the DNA TGTGCCAGCAGTTTTGGACTAGCGGAACTCTACGAGCAGTACTTC. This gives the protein CASSFGLAELYEQYF.

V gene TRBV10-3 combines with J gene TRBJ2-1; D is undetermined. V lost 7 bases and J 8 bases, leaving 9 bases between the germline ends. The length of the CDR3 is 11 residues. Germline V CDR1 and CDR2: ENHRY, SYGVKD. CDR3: CAITGVDEQFF. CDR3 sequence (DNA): TGTGCCATCACGGGCGTGGATGAGCAGTTCTTC.

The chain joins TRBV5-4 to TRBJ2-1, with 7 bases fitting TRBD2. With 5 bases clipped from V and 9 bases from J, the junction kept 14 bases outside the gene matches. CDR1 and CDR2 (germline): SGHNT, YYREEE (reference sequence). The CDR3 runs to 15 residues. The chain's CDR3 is CASSSGTKSIGEQFF. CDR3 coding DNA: TGTGCCAGCAGTTCCGGGACTAAGAGCATCGGTGAGCAGTTCTTC.

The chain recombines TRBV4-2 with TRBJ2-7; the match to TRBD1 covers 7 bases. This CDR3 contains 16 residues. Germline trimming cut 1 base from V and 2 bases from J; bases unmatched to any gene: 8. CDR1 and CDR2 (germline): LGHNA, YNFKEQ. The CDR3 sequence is CASSQARDRVTYEQYF. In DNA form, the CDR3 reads TGTGCCAGCAGCCAAGCCCGGGACAGAGTGACCTACGAGCAGTACTTC.

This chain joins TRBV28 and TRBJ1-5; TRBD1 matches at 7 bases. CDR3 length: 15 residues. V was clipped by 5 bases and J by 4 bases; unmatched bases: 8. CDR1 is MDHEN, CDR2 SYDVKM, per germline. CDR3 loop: CASSPLDRQNQPQHF. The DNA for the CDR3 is TGTGCCAGCAGTCCGTTGGACAGGCAGAATCAGCCCCAGCATTTT.

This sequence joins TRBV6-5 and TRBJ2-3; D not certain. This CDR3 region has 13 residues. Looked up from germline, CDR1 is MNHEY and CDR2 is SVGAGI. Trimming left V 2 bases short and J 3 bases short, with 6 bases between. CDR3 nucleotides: TGTGCCAGCAGTTACGGAGCGACAGATACGCAGTATTTT. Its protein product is CASSYGATDTQYF.

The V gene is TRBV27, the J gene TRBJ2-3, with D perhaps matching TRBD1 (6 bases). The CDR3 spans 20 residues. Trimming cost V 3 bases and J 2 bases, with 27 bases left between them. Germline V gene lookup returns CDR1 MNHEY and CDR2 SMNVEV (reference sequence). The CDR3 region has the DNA TGTGCCAGCAGTTTCCAATACCCGGGACAAGGCCTTTTCACCACAGATACGCAGTATTTT. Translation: CASSFQYPGQGLFTTDTQYF.

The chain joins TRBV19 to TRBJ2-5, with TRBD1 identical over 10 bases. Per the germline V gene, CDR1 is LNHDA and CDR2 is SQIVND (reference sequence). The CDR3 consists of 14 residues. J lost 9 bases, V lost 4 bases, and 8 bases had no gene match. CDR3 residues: CASSTRDRGVAQYF. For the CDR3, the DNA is TGTGCCAGTAGTACCCGGGACAGGGGAGTGGCCCAGTACTTC.

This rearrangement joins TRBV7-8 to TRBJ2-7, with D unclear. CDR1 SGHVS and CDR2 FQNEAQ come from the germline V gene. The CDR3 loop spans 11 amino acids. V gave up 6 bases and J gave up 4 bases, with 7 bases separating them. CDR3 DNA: TGTGCCAGCAGTTCCGATTACGAGCAGTACTTC. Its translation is CASSSDYEQYF. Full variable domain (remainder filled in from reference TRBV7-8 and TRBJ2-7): GAGVSQSPRYKVAKRGQDVALRCDPISGHVSLFWYQQALGQGPEFLTYFQNEAQLDKSGLPSDRFFAERPEGSVSTLKIQRTQQEDSAVYLCASSSDYEQYFGPGTRLTVT.

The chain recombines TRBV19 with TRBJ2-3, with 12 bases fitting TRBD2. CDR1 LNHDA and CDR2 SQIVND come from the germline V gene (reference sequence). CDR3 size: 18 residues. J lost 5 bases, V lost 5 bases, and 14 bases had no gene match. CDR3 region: CASSRPPSGRAQGDTQYF. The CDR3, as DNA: TGTGCCAGTAGTCGACCCCCTAGCGGGAGGGCGCAGGGAGATACGCAGTATTTT.

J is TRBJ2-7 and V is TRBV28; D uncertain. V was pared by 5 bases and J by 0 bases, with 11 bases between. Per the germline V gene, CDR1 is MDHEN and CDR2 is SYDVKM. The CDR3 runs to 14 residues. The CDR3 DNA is TGTGCCAGCAGTCCCGGACGGCTCTCCTACGAGCAGTACTTC. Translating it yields CASSPGRLSYEQYF.

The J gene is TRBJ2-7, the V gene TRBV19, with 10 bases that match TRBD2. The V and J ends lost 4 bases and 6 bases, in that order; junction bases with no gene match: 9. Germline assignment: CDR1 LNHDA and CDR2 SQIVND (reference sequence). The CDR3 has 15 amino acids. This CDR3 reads CASSTKREGLPEQYF. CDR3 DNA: TGTGCCAGTAGTACAAAGCGGGAGGGCCTCCCCGAGCAGTACTTC.

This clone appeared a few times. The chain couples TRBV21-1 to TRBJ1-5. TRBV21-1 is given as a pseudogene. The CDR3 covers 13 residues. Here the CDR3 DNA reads TGTGCCAGCAGTAAGGGTGGCAATCAGCCCCAGCATTTT. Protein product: CASSKGGNQPQHF.

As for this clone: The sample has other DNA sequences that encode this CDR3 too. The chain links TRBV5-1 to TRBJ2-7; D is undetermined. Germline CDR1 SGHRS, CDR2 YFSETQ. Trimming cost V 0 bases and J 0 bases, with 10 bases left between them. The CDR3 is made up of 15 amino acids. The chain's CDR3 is CASSLAGGPSYEQYF. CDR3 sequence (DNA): TGCGCCAGCAGCTTGGCGGGTGGTCCCTCCTACGAGCAGTACTTC.

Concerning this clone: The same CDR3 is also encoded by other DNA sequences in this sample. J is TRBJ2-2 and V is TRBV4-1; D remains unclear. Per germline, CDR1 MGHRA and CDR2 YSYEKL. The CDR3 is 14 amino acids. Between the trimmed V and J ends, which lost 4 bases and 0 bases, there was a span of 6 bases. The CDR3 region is CASSPGTNTGELFF. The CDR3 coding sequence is TGCGCCAGCAGCCCCGGAACGAACACCGGGGAGCTGTTTTTT.

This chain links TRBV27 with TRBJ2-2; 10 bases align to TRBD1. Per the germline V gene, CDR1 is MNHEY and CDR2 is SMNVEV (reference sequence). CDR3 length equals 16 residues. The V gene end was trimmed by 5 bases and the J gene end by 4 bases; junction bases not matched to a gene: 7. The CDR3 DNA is TGTGCCAGCAGTCCGACGGACAGGGGGGGCACCGGGGAGCTGTTTTTT. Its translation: CASSPTDRGGTGELFF.

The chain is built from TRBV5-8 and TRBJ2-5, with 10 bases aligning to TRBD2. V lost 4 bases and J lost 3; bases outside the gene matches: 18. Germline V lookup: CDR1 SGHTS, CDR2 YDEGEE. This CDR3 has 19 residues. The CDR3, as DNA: TGTGCCAGCAGCACTTCTAGCGGGAGTCTGTGGCGGGTGGAAGAGACCCAGTACTTC. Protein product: CASSTSSGSLWRVEETQYF.